This record looks at one T cell receptor beta chain sequence and its context. The sample is drawn from a study of blood T cell repertoires in COVID-19. Study information: Samples came from the United States, Italy and Spain, spanning acute and convalescent COVID-19.

Trimming removed 0 bases from V and 3 bases from J, with 9 bases in between. Germline lookup yields CDR1 MGHRA and CDR2 YSYEKL. There are 15 residues in the CDR3. The authors' processing: Estimated nucleated cell counts came from reference gene primer amplification. TCRdb's table, derived via immunoSEQ multiplex PCR, lists solely in-frame clones and lacks some. That table gives V, J and clone size, and the DNA gave D and trimming. Of around 200,000 clones in the sample, around 91% are singletons; the top ten hold roughly 0.6%. The TCR originated in a man between 50 and 59 years old with acute or convalescent COVID-19. The sequenced material came from peripheral blood. V is TRBV4-1 and J is TRBJ1-3; the D gene is possibly TRBD1 (6 bases). This CDR3 reads CASSQDTGSGNTIYF. The CDR3, as DNA: TGCGCCAGCAGCCAAGATACAGGGAGTGGAAACACCATATATTTT.